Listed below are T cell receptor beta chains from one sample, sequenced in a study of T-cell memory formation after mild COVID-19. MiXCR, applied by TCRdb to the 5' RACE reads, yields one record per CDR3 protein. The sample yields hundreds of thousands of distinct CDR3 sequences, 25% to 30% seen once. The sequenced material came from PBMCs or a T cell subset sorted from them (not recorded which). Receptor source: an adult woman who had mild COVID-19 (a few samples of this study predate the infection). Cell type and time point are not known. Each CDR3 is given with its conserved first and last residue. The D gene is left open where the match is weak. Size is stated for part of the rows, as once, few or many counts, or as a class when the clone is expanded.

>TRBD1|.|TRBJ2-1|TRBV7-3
TGTGCCAGCAGCCCCGGGGAAGGACAGGGCCCTCGATTTGGGTTTCACAATGAGCAGTTCTTC
CASSPGEGQGPRFGFHNEQFF
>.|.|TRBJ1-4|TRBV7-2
TGTGCCAGCAGCTTAGTTGGACGATTTGCAACTAATGAAAAACTGTTTTTT
CASSLVGRFATNEKLFF
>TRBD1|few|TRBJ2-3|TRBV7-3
TGTGCCAGCAGCTCACAGGGGAGAGTGGGCACAGATACGCAGTATTTT
CASSSQGRVGTDTQYF
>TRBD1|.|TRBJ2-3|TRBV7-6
TGTGCCAGCAGCTCCGAGACAGGGAGTGGCACAGATACGCAGTATTTT
CASSSETGSGTDTQYF
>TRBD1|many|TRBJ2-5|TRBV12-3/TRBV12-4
TGTGCCAGCAGGGAATCGGGACAGGGGACGGAGACCCAGTACTTC
CASRESGQGTETQYF
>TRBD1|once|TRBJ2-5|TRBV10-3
TGTGCCATCAAGGCAGGGGGAAGAGAGACCCAGTACTTC
CAIKAGGRETQYF
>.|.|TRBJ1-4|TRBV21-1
TGTGCCCAGGACAGGGGGAATGAAAAACTGTTTTTT
CAQDRGNEKLFF
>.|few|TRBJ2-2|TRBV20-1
TGCAGTGCCCGCCTCTGGTTGGGGGAGCTGTTTTTT
CSARLWLGELFF
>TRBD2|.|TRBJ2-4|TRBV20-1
TGCAGTGCCGAGGGGACTAGCCCCAAAAACATTCAGTACTTC
CSAEGTSPKNIQYF
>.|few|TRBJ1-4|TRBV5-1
TGCGCCAGCCGGACAGTTGTTAATGAAAAACTGTTTTTT
CASRTVVNEKLFF
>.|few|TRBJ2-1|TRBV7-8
TGTGCCAGCAGCTTAGTATGGCGCAGTGAGCAGTTCTTC
CASSLVWRSEQFF
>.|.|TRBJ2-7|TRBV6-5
TGTGCCAGCAGTTGGGGGGAACGCGAGCAGTACTTC
CASSWGEREQYF
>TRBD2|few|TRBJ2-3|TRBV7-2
TGTGCCAGCAGCTGGACGGGACTAGACTCAGATACGCAGTATTTT
CASSWTGLDSDTQYF
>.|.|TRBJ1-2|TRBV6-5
TGTGCCAGCACCCCAGGGCAGGTCGGATTGCATGGCTACACCTTC
CASTPGQVGLHGYTF
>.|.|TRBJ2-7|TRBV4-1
TGCGCCAGCAGCCACGGGACGGGGTCTTACGAGCAGTACTTC
CASSHGTGSYEQYF
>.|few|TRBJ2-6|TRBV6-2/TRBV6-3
TGTGCCAGCAGTTACGGGGTGGGGGCCAACGTCCTGACTTTC
CASSYGVGANVLTF
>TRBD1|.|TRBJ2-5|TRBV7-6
TGTGCCAGCAACAGGGGGCTCCAAGAGACCCAGTACTTC
CASNRGLQETQYF
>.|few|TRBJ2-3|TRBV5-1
TGCGCCACCGCGACGGGGCTTCAGGTCACAGATACGCAGTATTTT
CATATGLQVTDTQYF
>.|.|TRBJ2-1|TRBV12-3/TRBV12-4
TGTGCCAGCAGTTTAGTTGTGGGGTCCTCCTACAATGAGCAGTTCTTC
CASSLVVGSSYNEQFF
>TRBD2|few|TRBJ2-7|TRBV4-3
TGCGCCAGCAGCCAAGAGGTCAGCGGGAGGTCCTCGGACGAGCAGTACTTC
CASSQEVSGRSSDEQYF
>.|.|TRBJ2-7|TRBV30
TGTGCCTGGAGTGTGGACAACTACGAGCAGTACTTC
CAWSVDNYEQYF
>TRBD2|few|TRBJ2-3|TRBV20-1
TGCAGTGCTAGAGGGGGGACTAGCGGGAGGACAGATACGCAGTATTTT
CSARGGTSGRTDTQYF
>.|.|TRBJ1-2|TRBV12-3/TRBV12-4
TGTGCCAGCAGGACGCTGGACATTTATGGCTACACCTTC
CASRTLDIYGYTF
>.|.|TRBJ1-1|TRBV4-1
TGCGCCAGCAGCCAAGAGGGGGCCTGGGAGGGAGCCCGAGGAGACGGAGCTTTCTTT
CASSQEGAWEGARGDGAFF
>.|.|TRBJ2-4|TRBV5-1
TGCGCCAGCAGCTTGGGGACACCCAAAAACATTCAGTACTTC
CASSLGTPKNIQYF
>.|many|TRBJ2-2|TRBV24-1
TGTGCCACCACCGACTTTGAGGCCGGGGAGCTGTTTTTT
CATTDFEAGELFF
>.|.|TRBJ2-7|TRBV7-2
TGTGCCAGCAGCTTTGCGAGTCTAGCGACCTACGAGCAGTACTTC
CASSFASLATYEQYF
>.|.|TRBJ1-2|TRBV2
TGTGCCAGCAGTAGACTCTCCGGGACCGGGAACTATGGCTACACCTTC
CASSRLSGTGNYGYTF
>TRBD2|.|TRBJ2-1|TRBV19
TGTGCCAGTAGTGTACTAGCGAGCAATGAGCAGTTCTTC
CASSVLASNEQFF
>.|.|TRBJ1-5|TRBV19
TGTGCCAGTAGTATTCGGACCAAACAGCCCCAGCATTTT
CASSIRTKQPQHF
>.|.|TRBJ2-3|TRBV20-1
TGCAGTGCGCAGGGATACTCACCGAGCACAGATACGCAGTATTTT
CSAQGYSPSTDTQYF
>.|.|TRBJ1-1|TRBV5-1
TGCGCCAGCAGCCTGGGGACAACGGGCAGGGGTACTGAAGCTTTCTTT
CASSLGTTGRGTEAFF
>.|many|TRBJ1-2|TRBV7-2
TGTGCCAGCAGCGCCAACTATGGCTACACCTTC
CASSANYGYTF
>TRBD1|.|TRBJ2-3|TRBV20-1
TGCAGTGCTAGACCCCACAGGGGAGATACGCAGTATTTT
CSARPHRGDTQYF
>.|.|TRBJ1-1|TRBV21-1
TGTGCCAGCAGCACACACCACACGAACATGAACACTGAAGCTTTCTTT
CASSTHHTNMNTEAFF
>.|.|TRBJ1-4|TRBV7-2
TGTGCCAGCAGCTTAGCCCCAGGACAGTTTAATGAAAAACTGTTTTTT
CASSLAPGQFNEKLFF
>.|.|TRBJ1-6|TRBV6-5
TGTGCCAGCAGTAAGCGGACACCCTGGAGCTCCTATAATTCACCCCTCCACTTT
CASSKRTPWSSYNSPLHF
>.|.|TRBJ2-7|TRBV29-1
TGCAGCGTTGATGGGGGAAGGGGTCACTACGAGCAGTACTTC
CSVDGGRGHYEQYF
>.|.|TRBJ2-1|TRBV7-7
TGTGCTAGCAGCTTAGGCCCCTATGGGCCCTCCTACAATGAGCAGTTCTTC
CASSLGPYGPSYNEQFF
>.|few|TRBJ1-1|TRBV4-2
TGTGCCAGCAGCCAAGAGGGTAGGGGACGGGAAGCTTTCTTT
CASSQEGRGREAFF
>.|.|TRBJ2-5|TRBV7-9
TGTGCCAGCAGCTTACGGGAGACTGTACAAGAGACCCAGTACTTC
CASSLRETVQETQYF
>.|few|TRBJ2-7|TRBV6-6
TGTGCCAGCACCCCGGGTGGGTCAGCCTACGAGCAGTACTTC
CASTPGGSAYEQYF
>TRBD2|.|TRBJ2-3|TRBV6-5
TGTGCCAGCAACGAGGGACTAGCGGGAGCGGCCTCGCAGTATTTT
CASNEGLAGAASQYF
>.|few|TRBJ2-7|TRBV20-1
TGCAGTGCTCACCGGGGCCAAGCCTACGAGCAGTACTTC
CSAHRGQAYEQYF
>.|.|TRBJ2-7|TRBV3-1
TGTGCCAGCAGCCGGATCTACGAGCAGTACTTC
CASSRIYEQYF
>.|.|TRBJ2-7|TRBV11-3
TGTGCCAGCAGCTTAGTGGAGGAGTCCTACGAGCAGTACTTC
CASSLVEESYEQYF
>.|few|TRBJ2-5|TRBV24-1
TGTGCCACCAGTGATCTAGCGTCGGAGGAGACCCAGTACTTC
CATSDLASEETQYF
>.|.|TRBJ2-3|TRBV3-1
TGTGCCAGCAGCTTTCGCACAGATACGCAGTATTTT
CASSFRTDTQYF
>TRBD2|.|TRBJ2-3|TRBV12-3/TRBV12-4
TGTGCCAGCAATCCTCCCCCGGGACTAGCGGGTAGCACAGATACGCAGTATTTT
CASNPPPGLAGSTDTQYF
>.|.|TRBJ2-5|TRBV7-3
TGTGCCAGCAGCCGGGGGCACTACGAAGGAGAGACCCAGTACTTC
CASSRGHYEGETQYF
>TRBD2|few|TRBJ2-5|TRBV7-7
TGTGCTAGCAGCTTATTTGCGGGAGGAGAGACCCAGTACTTC
CASSLFAGGETQYF
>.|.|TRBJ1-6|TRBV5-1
TGCGCCAGCAGCTTGGTTCCGCAGAGCTCCTATAATTCACCCCTCCACTTT
CASSLVPQSSYNSPLHF
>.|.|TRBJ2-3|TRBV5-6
TGTGCCAGCAGCTTGGCAGGGGCTATCACAGATACGCAGTATTTT
CASSLAGAITDTQYF
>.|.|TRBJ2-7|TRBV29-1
TGCCTACCTGGTCAGGCCGCCAGCTCCTACGAGCAGTACTTC
CLPGQAASSYEQYF
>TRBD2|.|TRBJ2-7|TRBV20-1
TGCAGTGCTAGACGGACTAGCGGGCCGCAGTACTTC
CSARRTSGPQYF
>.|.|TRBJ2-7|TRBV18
TGTGCCAGCTCATCAGGGTGGGACGAGCAGTACTTC
CASSSGWDEQYF
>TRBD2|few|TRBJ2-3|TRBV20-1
TGCAGTGCTAGAGACATCTGGACTAGCGGCTCTAAATCAGATACGCAGTATTTT
CSARDIWTSGSKSDTQYF
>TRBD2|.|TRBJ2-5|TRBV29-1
TGCAGCGTCGGGACTAGCGGGGGGAGTCGGGGTGAGGAGACCCAGTACTTC
CSVGTSGGSRGEETQYF
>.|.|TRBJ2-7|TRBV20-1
TGCAGTGCCGACCAGGGATCCTACGAGCAGTACTTC
CSADQGSYEQYF